This T cell receptor beta chain derives from a study of blood T cell repertoires in COVID-19. Across the study: Acute-phase and convalescent COVID-19 samples originated in the United States, Italy and Spain. T cells, B-cell-depleted T cells, or PBMCs provided the cDNA or gDNA that served as material.

The V gene lost 0 bases and the J gene lost 4 bases, with 19 bases spanning the gap. Germline CDR1 is GTSNPN and CDR2 is SVGIG (reference sequence). The CDR3 contains 16 residues. Study processing details: Amplification of reference gene primers provided the estimated nucleated cell counts. The table came from immunoSEQ multiplex PCR; TCRdb's copy has only in-frame clones and leaves some out. V and J calls and clone size are as listed in that table; D and trimming were resolved from the DNA. This table has about 74,000 clones, roughly nine tenths appearing once. This receptor was taken from a human donor in a cohort sampled during active COVID-19. Material: peripheral blood. The genes are TRBV30 and TRBJ2-7; TRBD1 might be the D (5 bases). The CDR3 protein is CAWSVQYGAKPYEQYF. CDR3 nucleotide sequence: TGTGCCTGGAGTGTACAGTATGGGGCCAAGCCTTACGAGCAGTACTTC.